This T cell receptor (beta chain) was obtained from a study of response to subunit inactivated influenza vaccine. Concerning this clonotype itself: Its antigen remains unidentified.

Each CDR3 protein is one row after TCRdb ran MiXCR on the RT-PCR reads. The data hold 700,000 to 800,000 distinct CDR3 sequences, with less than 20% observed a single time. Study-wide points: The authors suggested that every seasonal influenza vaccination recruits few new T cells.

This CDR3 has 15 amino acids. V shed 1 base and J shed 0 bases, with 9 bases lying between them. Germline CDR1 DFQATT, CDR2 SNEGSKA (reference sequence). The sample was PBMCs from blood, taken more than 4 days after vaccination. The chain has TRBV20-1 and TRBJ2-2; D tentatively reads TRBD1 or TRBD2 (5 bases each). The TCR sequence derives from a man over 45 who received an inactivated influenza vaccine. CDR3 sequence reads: CSARGQGANTGELFF. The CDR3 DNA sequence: TGCAGTGCTAGAGGGCAGGGAGCGAACACCGGGGAGCTGTTTTTT.